Sequencing of this T cell receptor (beta chain) was carried out in a study of OX40 agonist ivuxolimab in advanced cancers. Clones were sequenced by immunoSEQ multiplex PCR, and TCRdb holds only the in-frame ones, with some missing. The sample lists approximately 130,000 clones; 85% to 95% were seen once. General observations from the study: CD4+ and CD8+ T cells in blood underwent clonal expansion by week 6 at 0.1 to 3.0 mg/kg.

V dropped 5 bases and J dropped 2; count of bases not matched to a gene: 6. This CDR3 has 14 amino acids. Germline V gene sequence: CDR1 LNHDA, CDR2 SQIVND (reference sequence). Remarks on this clone: Its specificity is unknown.

The receptor was isolated from an adult with an advanced solid tumor such as melanoma, head and neck, liver or kidney cancer. J is TRBJ2-7 and V is TRBV19; 7 nucleotides agree with TRBD2. The specimen comprised CD4+ or CD8+ T cells sorted from blood, sampled in a trial of the OX40 agonist ivuxolimab. The CDR3 loop is CASSPIAGAYEQYF. CDR3 DNA: TGTGCCAGTAGTCCCATAGCGGGTGCCTACGAGCAGTACTTC. Together with reference TRBV19 and TRBJ2-7, the CDR3 gives the full variable domain: DGGITQSPKYLFRKEGQNVTLSCEQNLNHDAMYWYRQDPGQGLRLIYYSQIVNDFQKGDIAEGYSVSREKKESFPLTVTSAQKNPTAFYLCASSPIAGAYEQYFGPGTRLTVT.